The next 20 T cell receptor beta chains were all read from a single sample in a study of OX40 agonist ivuxolimab in advanced cancers. Assay used: immunoSEQ multiplex PCR; TCRdb lists only in-frame clones, some missing. The data contain about 57,000 clones, more than 75% of them singletons. This material consisted of CD4+ or CD8+ T cells sorted from blood, taken in a trial of the OX40 agonist ivuxolimab. These receptors were collected from an adult with an advanced solid tumor such as melanoma, head and neck, liver or kidney cancer.

The J gene is TRBJ2-7, the V gene TRBV5-1; no reliable D call. Deletions cut 0 bases from V and 3 bases from J, with 16 bases between. The CDR3 totals 16 residues. In germline, CDR1 is SGHRS, CDR2 YFSETQ. The CDR3 nucleotides read TGCGCCAGCAGCTTGGCCGGGTCAGGAAACCTCTACGAGCAGTACTTC. It translates to CASSLAGSGNLYEQYF.

J is TRBJ1-6 and V is TRBV27; D remains ambiguous. The germline V gene encodes CDR1 MNHEY and CDR2 SMNVEV (reference sequence). The V end was cut by 2 bases, the J end by 5 bases, with 7 bases between. CDR3 length: 14 amino acids. The CDR3: CASSLGFDNSPLHF. The CDR3 DNA reads TGTGCCAGCAGTTTAGGGTTTGATAATTCACCCCTCCACTTT.

The chain uses TRBV6-6 and TRBJ1-1, with a tentative D call TRBD1 (6 bases). Per germline, CDR1 MNHNY and CDR2 SVGAGI (reference sequence). The CDR3 runs 14 residues. The V end lost 4 bases, the J end lost 4 bases, and 13 bases lay between the germline ends. The DNA of the CDR3 is TGTGCCAGCAGTTCAACGGCCAGGGGCACTGAAGCTTTCTTT. It codes for CASSSTARGTEAFF.

Only one count was recorded for this clone. The chain employs TRBV9 and TRBJ1-3; TRBD1 matches at 7 bases. J was trimmed by 0 bases and V by 4 bases; bases with no gene match: 16. The CDR3 runs to 19 residues. CDR1 and CDR2 from the germline V gene are SGDLS and YYNGEE. CDR3 residues: CASSSGGQRWTFSGNTIYF. CDR3 in DNA: TGTGCCAGCAGCTCCGGGGGACAGCGGTGGACCTTCTCTGGAAACACCATATATTTT.

The chain is built from TRBV5-1 and TRBJ2-1; 12 nucleotides agree with TRBD1. Germline V gene data show CDR1 as SGHRS and CDR2 as YFSETQ. This CDR3 has 19 residues. Trimming took 1 base from V and 4 from J; bases not matched to a gene: 12. The CDR3 reads CASSLTGTGGLVVYNEQFF. The DNA of the CDR3 is TGCGCCAGCAGCTTGACGGGGACAGGGGGCCTCGTTGTGTACAATGAGCAGTTCTTC.

The chain uses TRBV6-6 and TRBJ1-6, with a tentative D call TRBD1 (6 bases). Germline V gene lookup returns CDR1 MNHNY and CDR2 SVGAGI (reference sequence). V was clipped by 2 bases and J by 9 bases, with 14 bases between them. The CDR3 contains 15 residues. CDR3 sequence: CASSYPPDRGSPLHF. Here the CDR3 DNA reads TGTGCCAGCAGTTACCCCCCGGACAGAGGTTCACCCCTCCACTTT.

This clone was recorded once. This sequence joins TRBV6-5 and TRBJ2-2; D remains ambiguous. Germline V gene lookup returns CDR1 MNHEY and CDR2 SVGAGI. The CDR3 has 14 residues. V was cut by 4 bases and J by 1 base, with 7 bases left in between. DNA of the CDR3: TGTGCCAGCAGTTTAGGACGGAACACCGGGGAGCTGTTTTTT. Its protein is CASSLGRNTGELFF.

The V and J genes are TRBV7-9 and TRBJ2-5; D unclear. Deletions cut 5 bases from V and 5 bases from J, with 12 bases between. Germline V gene data show CDR1 as SEHNR and CDR2 as FQNEAQ (reference sequence). The CDR3 length is 13 residues. The CDR3 reads CASSEGPRETQYF. The CDR3 DNA is TGTGCCAGCAGCGAAGGGCCACGGGAGACCCAGTACTTC.

The chain combines TRBV7-9 with TRBJ2-1; D perhaps matches TRBD1 (5 bases). Germline CDR1 and CDR2: SEHNR and FQNEAQ (reference sequence). CDR3 size: 14 residues. Trimming pared 1 base from V and 7 bases from J, leaving 11 bases between. This chain's CDR3 is CASSLEGHTNEQFF. The CDR3 DNA sequence: TGTGCCAGCAGCTTAGAAGGACACACTAATGAGCAGTTCTTC.

This clone was recorded a few times. The J gene is TRBJ1-4, the V gene TRBV6-5; D is ambiguous. The CDR3 has 15 amino acids. Germline loops: CDR1 MNHEY, CDR2 SVGAGI. V dropped 6 bases and J dropped 2 bases, with 13 bases sitting between them. CDR3 sequence: CASSRDTATNEKLFF. Written as DNA, the CDR3 is TGTGCCAGCAGCCGCGACACGGCCACTAATGAAAAACTGTTTTTT.

The V call is TRBV27, the J call TRBJ2-1; a weak D match, TRBD2 (6 bases). V was pared by 5 bases and J by 7 bases, with 12 bases between. From germline, CDR1 is MNHEY and CDR2 SMNVEV (reference sequence). This CDR3 is 13 amino acids long. CDR3 region: CASSLNRGNEQFF. CDR3 nucleotides: TGTGCCAGCAGTCTAAACCGGGGGAATGAGCAGTTCTTC.

The J gene is TRBJ2-4, the V gene TRBV4-1; D is unresolved. This CDR3 spans 16 amino acids. Germline CDR1 MGHRA, CDR2 YSYEKL. Trimming took off 4 bases at V and 0 bases at J, with 13 bases between the two ends. The CDR3: CASSPDPLPAKNIQYF. DNA of the CDR3: TGCGCCAGCAGCCCCGATCCCCTACCAGCCAAAAACATTCAGTACTTC.

The chain has TRBV4-1 and TRBJ1-5; D not resolved. This CDR3 region has 15 residues. Looked up from germline, CDR1 is MGHRA and CDR2 is YSYEKL. V dropped 1 base and J dropped 3 bases, with 10 bases sitting between them. The CDR3 bases are TGCGCCAGCAGCCAAGGGCCCCAGGTCAATCAGCCCCAGCATTTT. It codes for CASSQGPQVNQPQHF.

The V and J genes are TRBV11-2 and TRBJ2-7; 9 bases map to TRBD1. The ends lost 3 bases at V and 2 bases at J; junction bases unmatched: 5. The germline V gene encodes CDR1 SGHAT and CDR2 FQNNGV. The length of the CDR3 is 15 residues. CDR3: CASSFLGTGTYEQYF. The CDR3 DNA reads TGTGCCAGCAGCTTCCTTGGGACAGGGACCTACGAGCAGTACTTC. Supplemented by reference TRBV11-2 and TRBJ2-7, the full variable domain reads EAGVAQSPRYKIIEKRQSVAFWCNPISGHATLYWYQQILGQGPKLLIQFQNNGVVDDSQLPKDRFSAERLKGVDSTLKIQPAKLEDSAVYLCASSFLGTGTYEQYFGPGTRLTVT.

The gene calls are TRBV9 and TRBJ2-1, with TRBD2 matching 8 bases. V shed 0 bases and J 4 bases; nucleotides not matched to a gene: 3. The CDR3 consists of 15 residues. The germline V gene encodes CDR1 SGDLS and CDR2 YYNGEE. The CDR3: CASSVGSGGYNEQFF. The CDR3 DNA follows: TGTGCCAGCAGCGTAGGAAGCGGGGGTTACAATGAGCAGTTCTTC.

The J gene is TRBJ2-1, the V gene TRBV30; 8 nucleotides agree with TRBD2. The CDR3 covers 15 residues. V was clipped by 2 bases and J by 0 bases; unmatched bases: 3. Germline lookup yields CDR1 GTSNPN and CDR2 SVGIG (reference sequence). DNA of the CDR3: TGTGCCTGGAGTCGGGCGGGAGGCTCCTACAATGAGCAGTTCTTC. Its protein product is CAWSRAGGSYNEQFF.

This chain uses TRBV29-1 with TRBJ2-5, with D perhaps matching TRBD1 (5 bases). CDR3 size: 13 residues. CDR1 SQVTM and CDR2 ANQGSEA come from the germline V gene. V was cut by 4 bases and J by 2 bases, with 11 bases left in between. CDR3 sequence (DNA): TGCAGCGTTGGCCGGACATCACAAGAGACCCAGTACTTC. The encoded protein is CSVGRTSQETQYF.

The V call is TRBV7-2, the J call TRBJ2-3; no definite D call. The germline V and J ends were trimmed by 4 bases and 4 bases, with 12 bases remaining between them. CDR1 SGHTA and CDR2 FQGNSA come from the germline V gene. The CDR3 runs 14 residues. Written as DNA, the CDR3 is TGTGCCAGCAGCTGGGCGGAAGGTGCAGATACGCAGTATTTT. This codes for CASSWAEGADTQYF.

This clone was seen only a few times. The rearrangement links TRBV10-3 to TRBJ1-1; D might be TRBD1 (5 bases). Germline V gene lookup returns CDR1 ENHRY and CDR2 SYGVKD. CDR3 size: 15 residues. The germline V and J ends were trimmed by 0 bases and 3 bases, with 11 bases remaining between them. The DNA for the CDR3 is TGTGCCATCAGTGAGTCCCAGGGCGGGTACACTGAAGCTTTCTTT. Protein sequence: CAISESQGGYTEAFF.

This clone was counted between two and nine times. The chain employs TRBV28 and TRBJ1-5; no firm D call. Germline-derived CDR1 and CDR2 are MDHEN and SYDVKM. Trimming removed 6 bases from V and 7 bases from J, with 10 bases in between. This CDR3 comprises 12 residues. This CDR3 reads CASRQMSQPQHF. The CDR3 DNA follows: TGTGCCAGCAGGCAAATGAGCCAGCCCCAGCATTTT.